Presented here are 30 T cell receptor beta chains from one specimen sequenced in a study of cytomegalovirus exposure and HLA in healthy donors. PCR used 60 Vbeta primers and 13 Jbeta primers. Profiled with immunoSEQ multiplex PCR; TCRdb holds only in-frame clones, not every one. Of about 120,000 clones in the sample, about 76% were seen once. The sequenced sample was PBMCs. All receptors come from a man in his 60s in good health and CMV-seropositive.

The CDR3 loop is CASSQTTDSPAYEQYF. The CDR3 DNA follows: TGCGCCAGCAGCCAAACCACGGACAGTCCCGCCTACGAGCAGTACTTC. This chain connects TRBV4-1 to TRBJ2-7; weak D call: TRBD1 (6 bases). This CDR3 spans 16 amino acids. Trimming pared 2 bases from V and 2 bases from J, leaving 16 bases between. CDR1 MGHRA and CDR2 YSYEKL come from the germline V gene.

DNA of the CDR3: TGTGCCAGCAGTTTTACAGGGTATCAGCCCCAGCATTTT. Protein sequence: CASSFTGYQPQHF. This sequence joins TRBV28 and TRBJ1-5; perhaps TRBD1 as D (6 bases). Trimming removed 3 bases at V and 5 bases at J, with 8 bases between. Germline lookup yields CDR1 MDHEN and CDR2 SYDVKM. CDR3 length equals 13 residues.

The V and J genes are TRBV5-1 and TRBJ2-1; 9 nucleotides agree with TRBD2. Trimming cost V 0 bases and J 7 bases; bases outside gene matches: 5. The V gene's germline CDR1 is SGHRS and CDR2 YFSETQ. The length of the CDR3 is 15 residues. The CDR3 region is CASSLGGGGLNEQFF. The CDR3 DNA sequence: TGCGCCAGCAGCTTGGGCGGGGGGGGACTGAATGAGCAGTTCTTC.

The chain joins TRBV27 to TRBJ1-5; weak D call: TRBD1 (5 bases). This CDR3 spans 16 amino acids. Looked up from germline, CDR1 is MNHEY and CDR2 is SMNVEV (reference sequence). V gave up 7 bases and J gave up 3 bases, with 19 bases separating them. This chain's CDR3 is CASTLPPGLSNQPQHF. CDR3 sequence (DNA): TGTGCCAGCACCCTACCCCCGGGACTCTCCAATCAGCCCCAGCATTTT.

This chain links TRBV30 with TRBJ2-7; 7 nucleotides line up with TRBD1. J was trimmed by 5 bases and V by 3 bases; bases with no gene match: 4. Germline V gene sequence: CDR1 GTSNPN, CDR2 SVGIG (reference sequence). This CDR3 region has 12 residues. CDR3 in amino acids: CAWSPGGDEQYF. The CDR3 DNA reads as TGTGCCTGGAGCCCAGGGGGTGACGAGCAGTACTTC.

Worth noting for this clone: The junction does not match germline at one end; this may be a read error. The chain carries TRBV5-1 and TRBJ1-2; 7 nucleotides align to TRBD1. The CDR3 length is 13 residues. Looked up from germline, CDR1 is SGHRS and CDR2 is YFSETQ. The CDR3: CASSLAGQDSRYF. CDR3 nucleotide sequence: TGCGCCAGCAGCTTGGCCGGACAGGACAGCCGATACTTC.

The V call is TRBV28, the J call TRBJ2-3; 9 bases match TRBD2. The ends lost 6 bases at V and 6 bases at J; junction bases unmatched: 7. Per germline, CDR1 MDHEN and CDR2 SYDVKM. CDR3 length: 14 amino acids. The CDR3 nucleotides read TGTGCCAGCAGCTCTAGCGGGACGGTGGATACGCAGTATTTT. It codes for CASSSSGTVDTQYF.

This chain links TRBV9 with TRBJ2-5; D may be TRBD2 (5 bases). V was clipped by 2 bases and J by 3 bases, with 11 bases between them. The CDR3 length is 14 residues. The germline CDR1 and CDR2 sequences are SGDLS and YYNGEE. CDR3 in amino acids: CASSVDRGKETQYF. CDR3 bases: TGTGCCAGCAGCGTTGACCGGGGTAAAGAGACCCAGTACTTC.

The chain carries TRBV5-1 and TRBJ1-1, with a tentative D call TRBD1 (6 bases). The CDR3 is made up of 15 amino acids. V lost 1 base, J lost 0 bases, and 10 bases lay in between. Looked up from germline, CDR1 is SGHRS and CDR2 is YFSETQ. This chain's CDR3 is CASSLKQGLNTEAFF. The CDR3 DNA follows: TGCGCCAGCAGCTTGAAACAGGGCTTGAACACTGAAGCTTTCTTT.

This clone was detected a few times. This sequence joins TRBV6-6 and TRBJ2-7; D might be TRBD2 (6 bases). V dropped 8 bases and J dropped 3 bases, with 11 bases sitting between them. CDR1 and CDR2 from the germline V gene are MNHNY and SVGAGI (reference sequence). The CDR3 is made up of 12 amino acids. The CDR3 nucleotides read TGTGCCAGCTTGAGTAGCGGCTACGAGCAGTACTTC. This translates into CASLSSGYEQYF.

The V call is TRBV7-9, the J call TRBJ2-3; 10 bases line up with TRBD2. Trimming took 4 bases from V and 0 from J; bases not matched to a gene: 10. Germline V gene lookup returns CDR1 SEHNR and CDR2 FQNEAQ (reference sequence). The CDR3 totals 18 residues. CDR3 in DNA: TGTGCCAGCAGCTATTCTAGCGGGGGCCGTTCTAGCACAGATACGCAGTATTTT. It encodes CASSYSSGGRSSTDTQYF. Full variable domain (missing parts from reference TRBV7-9 and TRBJ2-3): DTGVSQNPRHKITKRGQNVTFRCDPISEHNRLYWYRQTLGQGPEFLTYFQNEAQLEKSRLLSDRFSAERPKGSFSTLEIQRTEQGDSAMYLCASSYSSGGRSSTDTQYFGPGTRLTVL.

V is TRBV18 and J is TRBJ2-5, with TRBD1 identical over 8 bases. The DNA end is a closer match to TRBJ2-7, so the J assignment may be wrong. Per germline, CDR1 KGHSH and CDR2 LQKENI. The CDR3 is made up of 16 amino acids. CDR3: CASSPQGQGSSVEQYF. CDR3 bases: TGTGCCAGCTCACCGCAAGGACAGGGATCCTCCGTCGAGCAGTACTTC.

The CDR3 DNA reads as TGCGCCAGCAGTGGGAACACAGGGTTGACTGAAGCTTTCTTT. Its protein is CASSGNTGLTEAFF. This chain joins TRBV10-1 and TRBJ1-1; D is possibly TRBD1 (6 bases). The V gene lost 4 bases and the J gene lost 5 bases, with 14 bases spanning the gap. In germline, CDR1 is WNHNN, CDR2 SYGVQD (reference sequence). The CDR3 extends over 14 amino acids.

This clone was seen a handful of times. The chain combines TRBV15 with TRBJ2-7; no clear D. Trimming removed 1 base at V and 7 bases at J, with 8 bases between. This CDR3 comprises 12 residues. Germline-derived CDR1 and CDR2 are LNHNV and YYDKDF (reference sequence). This CDR3 reads CATSRGTEEQYF. CDR3 coding DNA: TGTGCCACCAGCAGAGGCACTGAGGAGCAGTACTTC.

The CDR3 region is CASSLAAGDEAFF. CDR3 nucleotides: TGTGCCAGCAGCTTGGCGGCAGGCGATGAAGCTTTCTTT. This chain links TRBV5-5 with TRBJ1-1; D remains ambiguous. Germline V CDR1 and CDR2: SGHKS, YYEKEE (reference sequence). The CDR3 has 13 amino acids. V dropped 0 bases and J dropped 7 bases, with 10 bases sitting between them.

This chain links TRBV11-3 with TRBJ1-6, with D tentatively TRBD1 (5 bases). Trimming took off 0 bases at V and 8 bases at J, with 8 bases between the two ends. Germline CDR1 reads SGHNT; CDR2 reads YENEEA. The CDR3 has 14 residues. The CDR3 DNA follows: TGTGCCAGCAGCTTAGAAGGAGGGGATTCACCCCTCCACTTT. This sequence encodes CASSLEGGDSPLHF.

The chain is built from TRBV7-2 and TRBJ2-7, with 8 bases fitting TRBD1. CDR3 length: 14 amino acids. The V gene end was trimmed by 3 bases and the J gene end by 4 bases; junction bases not matched to a gene: 5. Germline V CDR1 and CDR2: SGHTA, FQGNSA. CDR3 bases: TGTGCCAGCAGCTTTGGGACAGGTTCTTACGAGCAGTACTTC. This translates into CASSFGTGSYEQYF.

V gene TRBV11-2 combines with J gene TRBJ2-3, with 10 nucleotides matching TRBD1. CDR1 is SGHAT, CDR2 FQNNGV, per germline. The CDR3 totals 14 residues. The V and J ends lost 3 bases and 4 bases, in that order; junction bases with no gene match: 1. The CDR3 reads CASSFDRGPDTQYF. The CDR3 DNA is TGTGCCAGCAGCTTCGACAGGGGGCCAGATACGCAGTATTTT. The full variable domain, completed using reference TRBV11-2 and TRBJ2-3, is EAGVAQSPRYKIIEKRQSVAFWCNPISGHATLYWYQQILGQGPKLLIQFQNNGVVDDSQLPKDRFSAERLKGVDSTLKIQPAKLEDSAVYLCASSFDRGPDTQYFGPGTRLTVL.

This clone appeared once. The chain couples TRBV19 to TRBJ1-6, with D unclear. The CDR3 is 14 amino acids. The V gene lost 7 bases and the J gene lost 0 bases, with 7 bases spanning the gap. CDR1 is LNHDA and CDR2 is SQIVND in the germline V gene (reference sequence). The DNA of the CDR3 is TGTGCCAGTACCCGGAGCTCCTATAATTCACCCCTCCACTTT. Translated, it gives CASTRSSYNSPLHF.

The V call is TRBV13, the J call TRBJ2-1, with 10 bases matching TRBD2. The CDR3 spans 17 residues. The V segment lost 4 bases and the J segment 7 bases; nucleotides outside the gene matches: 13. The V gene's germline CDR1 is PRHDT and CDR2 FYEKMQ (reference sequence). CDR3 amino acids: CASSSQNLAGEGNEQFF. In DNA, the CDR3 is TGTGCCAGCAGCTCCCAGAATCTAGCGGGGGAAGGAAATGAGCAGTTCTTC.

This chain links TRBV5-4 with TRBJ2-1, with 8 bases aligning to TRBD2. CDR1 is SGHNT and CDR2 is YYREEE in the germline V gene (reference sequence). The J segment lost 6 bases and the V segment lost 0 bases, leaving 8 bases of the junction unmatched. CDR3 length: 16 amino acids. The chain's CDR3 is CASSLEGLGPSNEQFF. The CDR3 region has the DNA TGTGCCAGCAGCTTGGAGGGACTAGGTCCCTCCAATGAGCAGTTCTTC.

This chain connects TRBV7-9 to TRBJ1-1, with D possibly being TRBD1 (5 bases). V was pared by 5 bases and J by 1 base, with 11 bases between. The CDR3 extends over 14 amino acids. Per the germline V gene, CDR1 is SEHNR and CDR2 is FQNEAQ (reference sequence). For the CDR3, the DNA is TGTGCCAGCAGCCGATTGGGGGGGAACACTGAAGCTTTCTTT. This encodes CASSRLGGNTEAFF.

This CDR3 is CASSPELGNEQYF. The CDR3 nucleotides are TGTGCCAGCTCACCGGAACTCGGGAACGAGCAGTACTTC. The chain recombines TRBV18 with TRBJ2-7, with a weak D call TRBD2 (5 bases). V was trimmed by 3 bases and J by 5 bases, leaving 11 bases between them. The germline CDR1 and CDR2 sequences are KGHSH and LQKENI. This CDR3 has 13 residues.

The CDR3 DNA follows: TGTGCCAGCAGCTCCCGGGGGGAGGGGCTCGTGAACACTGAAGCTTTCTTT. Protein sequence: CASSSRGEGLVNTEAFF. This chain joins TRBV13 and TRBJ1-1, with D tentatively TRBD1 (5 bases). The ends were cut back, 4 bases at V and 0 bases at J, with 18 bases in the middle. CDR3 length equals 17 residues. Germline V gives CDR1 PRHDT, CDR2 FYEKMQ (reference sequence).

This chain uses TRBV27 with TRBJ1-5; 12 bases line up with TRBD1. Germline V CDR1 and CDR2: MNHEY, SMNVEV (reference sequence). The junction had 5 bases not matched to a gene; V was cut back by 1 base and J by 7 bases. This CDR3 is built from 16 residues. The CDR3 protein is CASSLLGTGGEQPQHF. The CDR3 region has the DNA TGTGCCAGCAGTTTATTGGGGACAGGGGGCGAGCAGCCCCAGCATTTT.

V is TRBV29-1 and J is TRBJ2-2, with 7 bases lining up with TRBD2. Losses at the gene ends were 5 bases for V and 6 bases for J; bases not matched to a gene: 9. Germline V lookup: CDR1 SQVTM, CDR2 ANQGSEA. The CDR3 is 14 amino acids. The CDR3 DNA follows: TGCAGCGTTTTACCCGCAGGGAGGGCCGGGGAGCTGTTTTTT. Translated: CSVLPAGRAGELFF.

The sample holds a few counts of this clone. The chain uses TRBV4-1 and TRBJ1-1; unclear D gene. The CDR3 totals 18 residues. Germline values: CDR1 MGHRA, CDR2 YSYEKL. Trimming cost V 1 base and J 1 base, with 19 bases left between them. The CDR3 region is CASSQVIVTGRGNTEAFF. DNA of the CDR3: TGCGCCAGCAGCCAAGTAATAGTTACGGGAAGAGGGAACACTGAAGCTTTCTTT.

The sample holds one count of this clone. The genes are TRBV9 and TRBJ2-6, with TRBD1 identical over 7 bases. The CDR3 runs 16 residues. Unmatched junction bases numbered 7, after V lost 3 bases and J lost 4 bases. Germline loops: CDR1 SGDLS, CDR2 YYNGEE. CDR3 sequence: CASSGDRASGANVLTF. The CDR3 DNA is TGTGCCAGCAGCGGAGACAGGGCGTCAGGGGCCAACGTCCTGACTTTC.

This sequence joins TRBV5-1 and TRBJ2-1; 9 bases map to TRBD2. The V and J ends lost 2 bases and 2 bases, in that order; junction bases with no gene match: 2. This CDR3 has 15 amino acids. Germline loops: CDR1 SGHRS, CDR2 YFSETQ. The CDR3 sequence is CASSLTSGPYNEQFF. In DNA form, the CDR3 reads TGCGCCAGCAGCTTAACTAGCGGGCCCTACAATGAGCAGTTCTTC.

Points on this clone: One junction end does not reproduce the germline sequence, and a read error may be involved. V usage is TRBV12-5 and J usage is TRBJ2-7; 9 bases align to TRBD1. The CDR3 spans 17 residues. Germline lookup yields CDR1 LGHNT and CDR2 FRNRAP. The CDR3 DNA reads as TGTGCTAGTGGTTTGGTGTTACAGGGGGCCACCACCTACGAACAGTACTTC. Translation: CASGLVLQGATTYEQYF.